These T cell receptor beta chains were read from a single sample in a study of T cell responses to AZD1222 COVID-19 vaccine. Only in-frame clones appear in the TCRdb table, and some are missing; sequencing was by immunoSEQ multiplex PCR. The sample carries over 95,000 clones, around 89% recorded once. The input for sequencing was peripheral blood, taken 28 days after the second AZD1222 dose. The receptors shown here come from an adult who received the AZD1222 COVID-19 vaccine. CDR3s include the opening cysteine and the closing phenylalanine or tryptophan. The D gene is left open where the match is weak. The size entry is marked missing in some rows and otherwise reads once, few, many or a size class.

>TRBV7-6|TRBJ1-5|few|NA
CASSLNQEQPQHF
TGTGCCAGCAGCTTAAACCAGGAACAGCCCCAGCATTTT
>TRBV5-1|TRBJ1-1|NA|TRBD1
CASSLGQGASEAFF
TGCGCCAGCAGCTTGGGACAGGGGGCGTCGGAAGCTTTCTTT
>TRBV6-5|TRBJ2-5|NA|TRBD2
CERVGRAQETQYF
TGTGAACGGGTGGGGAGGGCCCAAGAGACCCAGTACTTC
>TRBV5-1|TRBJ1-1|once|NA
CASSLGQMNTEAFF
TGCGCCAGCAGCTTGGGACAGATGAACACTGAAGCTTTCTTT
>TRBV3-1/TRBV3-2|TRBJ1-2|NA|NA
CASSQGLGRGGYTF
TGTGCCAGCAGCCAAGGTTTGGGGCGGGGAGGCTACACCTTC
>TRBV28|TRBJ2-3|NA|NA
CASSLDSTDTQYF
TGTGCCAGCAGTTTGGACAGCACAGATACGCAGTATTTT
>TRBV3-1/TRBV3-2|TRBJ2-5|NA|NA
CASSQSPDQETQYF
TGTGCCAGCAGCCAATCCCCGGACCAAGAGACCCAGTACTTC
>TRBV5-1|TRBJ1-6|NA|TRBD1
CASSPQGGPNSPLHF
TGCGCCAGCAGTCCTCAGGGGGGTCCCAATTCACCCCTCCACTTT
>TRBV28|TRBJ2-7|NA|NA
CASSLFRAEQYF
TGTGCCAGCAGTTTGTTCAGGGCCGAGCAGTACTTC
>TRBV28|TRBJ1-6|NA|NA
CASSPRLGSNSPLHF
TGTGCCAGCAGTCCACGACTCGGATCGAATTCACCCCTCCACTTT
>TRBV28|TRBJ2-2|NA|NA
CASSPGTSTGELFF
TGTGCCAGCAGCCCCGGGACATCCACCGGGGAGCTGTTTTTT
>TRBV5-1|TRBJ2-6|NA|TRBD1
CASSPLSRGPFSGANVLTF
TGCGCCAGCAGCCCTCTATCCAGGGGGCCTTTCTCTGGGGCCAACGTCCTGACTTTC
>TRBV12-3/TRBV12-4|TRBJ1-5|NA|NA
CASSPLRFQPQHF
TGTGCCAGCAGCCCTTTGAGATTTCAGCCCCAGCATTTT
>TRBV4-1|TRBJ2-7|NA|TRBD2
CASSQEAGTSFYEQYF
TGCGCCAGCAGCCAGGAAGCCGGGACTAGCTTCTACGAGCAGTACTTC
>TRBV5-1|TRBJ2-7|NA|TRBD1
CASSAAGTGGYEQYF
TGCGCCAGCAGCGCCGCCGGGACAGGGGGATACGAGCAGTACTTC
>TRBV13|TRBJ1-2|NA|NA
CASSNGSYGYTF
TGTGCCAGCAGCAATGGATCATATGGCTACACCTTC
>TRBV19|TRBJ2-7|NA|NA
CASSIGGGTGYEQYF
TGTGCCAGTAGTATAGGCGGAGGTACGGGCTACGAGCAGTACTTC
>TRBV13|TRBJ2-7|NA|NA
CASSFIQGGSYEQYF
TGTGCCAGCAGCTTTATACAGGGTGGGTCCTACGAGCAGTACTTC
>TRBV5-6|TRBJ1-4|NA|TRBD1
CASSRTLTGDGEKLFF
TGTGCCAGCAGCCGGACGTTGACAGGGGATGGTGAAAAACTGTTTTTT
>TRBV28|TRBJ2-5|NA|TRBD1
CASSSDRAARGTQYF
TGTGCCAGCAGTTCGGACAGGGCCGCTCGGGGGACCCAGTACTTC
>TRBV7-8|TRBJ2-7|once|NA
CASSLDPSPFYEQYF
TGTGCCAGCAGCTTAGATCCGTCTCCGTTCTACGAGCAGTACTTC
>TRBV10-3|TRBJ2-7|NA|TRBD1
CATKTGETYEQYF
TGTGCCACCAAGACAGGGGAAACCTACGAGCAGTACTTC
>TRBV7-9|TRBJ1-5|NA|NA
CASSLGGYSNQPQHF
TGTGCCAGCAGCTTAGGAGGGTATAGCAATCAGCCCCAGCATTTT
>TRBV7-9|TRBJ2-7|NA|NA
CASSLAGGPREQYF
TGTGCCAGCAGCTTAGCGGGGGGTCCGAGAGAGCAGTACTTC
>TRBV7-2|TRBJ2-7|NA|NA
CASSLVFVNYEQYF
TGTGCCAGCAGCTTAGTATTCGTCAACTACGAGCAGTACTTC
>TRBV18|TRBJ1-3|NA|NA
CASSPAVSLSGNTIYF
TGTGCCAGCTCACCAGCGGTTTCTCTCTCTGGAAACACCATATATTTT
>TRBV20-1|TRBJ2-7|NA|NA
CSASWGYEQYF
TGCAGTGCCTCTTGGGGTTACGAGCAGTACTTC
>TRBV10-2|TRBJ2-7|NA|TRBD1
CASSGQGVGEQYF
TGCGCCAGCAGTGGACAGGGGGTCGGCGAGCAGTACTTC
>TRBV7-9|TRBJ2-7|NA|TRBD2
CASSSPTSGVNEQYF
TGTGCCAGCAGCAGTCCTACTAGCGGGGTGAACGAGCAGTACTTC